These 23 T cell receptor beta chains were sequenced from one sample in a study of shared clonotypes between healthy human individuals. Naive CD8 populations comprised CD45RO-negative cells positively selected for CCR7, excluding terminally differentiated effector memory CD45RA+ cells. This table comes from immunoSEQ multiplex PCR, and its TCRdb copy is limited to in-frame clones, with some not included. The sample has a few hundred thousand clones; roughly 95% are singletons. Sequencing was carried out using naive CD8+ T cells sorted from blood. These receptor sequences come from a woman in her twenties or thirties in good health.

The rearrangement links TRBV2 to TRBJ2-3; 7 bases match TRBD2. Germline trimming cut 6 bases from V and 2 bases from J; bases unmatched to any gene: 8. Germline-derived CDR1 and CDR2 are SNHLY and FYNNEI. This CDR3 comprises 15 residues. CDR3 amino acids: CASSSPSGYTDTQYF. The CDR3 DNA sequence: TGTGCCAGCAGCTCTCCTAGCGGCTACACAGATACGCAGTATTTT.

The chain uses TRBV28 and TRBJ1-2; the match to TRBD1 covers 7 bases. The CDR3 covers 17 residues. V gave up 4 bases and J gave up 6 bases; unmatched junction bases: 17. Germline V gene lookup returns CDR1 MDHEN and CDR2 SYDVKM. CDR3 coding DNA: TGTGCCAGCAGTTCAACACGACACACAGGGGTTTTAGATGGCTACACCTTC. As protein: CASSSTRHTGVLDGYTF.

J is TRBJ1-1 and V is TRBV28; perhaps TRBD1 as D (5 bases). Trimming removed 4 bases from V and 0 bases from J, with 18 bases in between. Germline V lookup: CDR1 MDHEN, CDR2 SYDVKM. This CDR3 is 17 amino acids long. The CDR3 nucleotides are TGTGCCAGCAGTTCCAGGGTGAGACACGCAATGAACACTGAAGCTTTCTTT. Translating gives CASSSRVRHAMNTEAFF.

V usage is TRBV2 and J usage is TRBJ1-1, with no clear D. Germline CDR1 and CDR2: SNHLY and FYNNEI. This CDR3 comprises 14 residues. V was pared by 4 bases and J by 0 bases, with 9 bases between. The DNA for the CDR3 is TGTGCCAGCAGTGGGTTGTATATGAACACTGAAGCTTTCTTT. This translates into CASSGLYMNTEAFF.

The chain carries TRBV29-1 and TRBJ2-1; TRBD1 might be the D (6 bases). CDR3 size: 12 residues. Trimming stripped 3 bases from V and 9 bases from J, with 12 bases between. In germline, CDR1 is SQVTM, CDR2 ANQGSEA. CDR3 nucleotide sequence: TGCAGCGTTGATGACAGGCAAAGTGAGCAGTTCTTC. As protein: CSVDDRQSEQFF.

The V gene is TRBV4-1, the J gene TRBJ2-3, with D possibly TRBD2 on 7 matching bases. CDR3 size: 15 residues. V lost 6 bases to trimming and J lost 5 bases, with 18 bases between them. CDR1 is MGHRA and CDR2 is YSYEKL in the germline V gene. The CDR3 protein is CASRTTGLAGDTQYF. For the CDR3, the DNA is TGCGCCAGCAGGACAACAGGGTTAGCGGGAGATACGCAGTATTTT.

The J gene is TRBJ2-1, the V gene TRBV27, with 7 bases identical to TRBD1. Per the germline V gene, CDR1 is MNHEY and CDR2 is SMNVEV (reference sequence). V lost 6 bases, J lost 10 bases, and 9 bases stayed unmatched. This CDR3 has 13 amino acids. The CDR3 protein is CASSPRPDREQFF. The CDR3 region has the DNA TGTGCCAGCAGCCCACGACCGGACAGGGAGCAGTTCTTC.

The chain joins TRBV5-1 to TRBJ1-2; TRBD1 matches at 10 bases. Germline V gives CDR1 SGHRS, CDR2 YFSETQ. CDR3 size: 16 residues. V trimming: 4 bases; J trimming: 5 bases; junction bases outside the gene matches: 11. The CDR3: CASSRGRDRGLYGYTF. The CDR3 DNA reads as TGCGCCAGCAGCCGTGGTAGGGACAGGGGCCTTTATGGCTACACCTTC.

The V call is TRBV5-1, the J call TRBJ2-7; 8 nucleotides align to TRBD1. The CDR3 is 19 residues long. The germline gives CDR1 SGHRS, CDR2 YFSETQ. V dropped 0 bases and J dropped 1; count of bases not matched to a gene: 15. The CDR3, as DNA: TGCGCCAGCAGCTTGGAGCGACAGGGGACGGGTGGCGCGTCCTACGAGCAGTACTTC. Amino acids: CASSLERQGTGGASYEQYF.

J is TRBJ2-1 and V is TRBV10-3; weak D call: TRBD2 (6 bases). The CDR3 runs 15 residues. With 8 bases removed from V and 4 bases from J, the gap between germline ends came to 18 bases. Germline CDR1 is ENHRY and CDR2 is SYGVKD. CDR3 bases: TGTGCCATCGGGAAAGAGGTAGCGGCTTACAATGAGCAGTTCTTC. This encodes CAIGKEVAAYNEQFF.

This chain joins TRBV19 and TRBJ2-7, with D possibly being TRBD1 or TRBD2 (6 bases each). The CDR3 has 13 amino acids. Trimming removed 1 base from V and 6 bases from J, with 10 bases in between. Germline V gives CDR1 LNHDA, CDR2 SQIVND (reference sequence). In DNA form, the CDR3 reads TGTGCCAGTAGTATAGGAGGGGGGAGCGAGCAGTACTTC. Encoded protein: CASSIGGGSEQYF.

This rearrangement joins TRBV19 to TRBJ1-1; D unclear. This CDR3 contains 14 residues. Trimming left V 3 bases short and J 0 bases short, with 8 bases between. From germline, CDR1 is LNHDA and CDR2 SQIVND (reference sequence). CDR3: CASSMAEMNTEAFF. The CDR3 nucleotides are TGTGCCAGTAGTATGGCGGAGATGAACACTGAAGCTTTCTTT. The full variable domain, its missing parts supplied by reference TRBV19 and TRBJ1-1, is DGGITQSPKYLFRKEGQNVTLSCEQNLNHDAMYWYRQDPGQGLRLIYYSQIVNDFQKGDIAEGYSVSREKKESFPLTVTSAQKNPTAFYLCASSMAEMNTEAFFGQGTRLTVV.

The chain is built from TRBV28 and TRBJ2-7; 9 bases map to TRBD2. Per germline, CDR1 MDHEN and CDR2 SYDVKM. V dropped 7 bases and J dropped 5; count of bases not matched to a gene: 9. There are 14 residues in the CDR3. CDR3 sequence (DNA): TGTGCCAGCAAAATAGCGGGAGAGTTCCACGAGCAGTACTTC. Amino acid sequence: CASKIAGEFHEQYF.

This clone was observed a few times. This chain connects TRBV28 to TRBJ1-1, with D unresolved. This CDR3 region has 12 residues. Deletions cut 7 bases from V and 1 base from J, with 7 bases between. Per germline, CDR1 MDHEN and CDR2 SYDVKM. As DNA, the CDR3 is TGTGCCAGCAATGCTAGGAACACTGAAGCTTTCTTT. This gives the protein CASNARNTEAFF.

The chain couples TRBV7-9 to TRBJ2-7, with 7 bases aligning to TRBD1. Germline values: CDR1 SEHNR, CDR2 FQNEAQ (reference sequence). The junction had 1 base not matched to a gene; V was cut back by 4 bases and J by 1 base. The CDR3 length is 13 residues. CDR3 amino acids: CASSSDRSYEQYF. The CDR3 nucleotides are TGTGCCAGCAGCTCGGACAGGTCCTACGAGCAGTACTTC.

This chain connects TRBV14 to TRBJ1-2; D is uncertain. The ends were cut back, 2 bases at V and 0 bases at J, with 7 bases in the middle. Germline V gene sequence: CDR1 SGHDN, CDR2 FVKESK. This CDR3 has 14 residues. CDR3 sequence (DNA): TGTGCCAGCAGCCAACTGCCAGCTAACTATGGCTACACCTTC. Amino acids: CASSQLPANYGYTF.

CDR3 sequence reads: CASSPRFGQGISYEQYF. Written as DNA, the CDR3 is TGCGCCAGCAGCCCCCGCTTTGGCCAGGGGATTTCCTACGAGCAGTACTTC. This chain connects TRBV4-1 to TRBJ2-5; maybe TRBD1 (6 bases). The J call is doubtful: the DNA matches TRBJ2-7 better. The length of the CDR3 is 17 residues. Looked up from germline, CDR1 is MGHRA and CDR2 is YSYEKL.

This clone has a handful of counts. This rearrangement joins TRBV4-1 to TRBJ1-2, with D perhaps matching TRBD1 (5 bases). From germline, CDR1 is MGHRA and CDR2 YSYEKL. The CDR3 sequence is 14 residues long. V was clipped by 1 base and J by 6 bases, with 12 bases between them. As DNA, the CDR3 is TGCGCCAGCAGCCAAGTAGGTGGGGGAGATGGCTACACCTTC. Its protein is CASSQVGGGDGYTF.

This sequence joins TRBV27 and TRBJ1-5; TRBD1 is a possible D gene (6 bases). The CDR3 loop spans 13 amino acids. Germline V gives CDR1 MNHEY, CDR2 SMNVEV (reference sequence). Trimming removed 5 bases at V and 4 bases at J, with 9 bases between. The CDR3 sequence is CASSAQGNQPQHF. CDR3 DNA: TGTGCCAGCAGTGCACAGGGTAATCAGCCCCAGCATTTT.

The chain is built from TRBV5-4 and TRBJ2-1, with 8 nucleotides matching TRBD2. The length of the CDR3 is 17 residues. Germline lookup yields CDR1 SGHNT and CDR2 YYREEE (reference sequence). The ends lost 3 bases at V and 0 bases at J; junction bases unmatched: 8. CDR3 nucleotides: TGTGCCAGCAGCTGGGATCGGGGGGGTAGCTCCTACAATGAGCAGTTCTTC. This gives the protein CASSWDRGGSSYNEQFF.

The chain uses TRBV15 and TRBJ1-5; D not resolved. Germline V gene lookup returns CDR1 LNHNV and CDR2 YYDKDF (reference sequence). Trimming shortened V by 3 bases and J by 5 bases, and 14 bases separated the two germline ends. The CDR3 runs 15 residues. This CDR3 reads CATSRDPTVHQPQHF. In DNA form, the CDR3 reads TGTGCCACCAGCAGGGATCCCACCGTCCATCAGCCCCAGCATTTT.

Note on this clone: This sample also contains other DNA sequences that code for the same CDR3. The chain carries TRBV28 and TRBJ2-5; 7 bases agree with TRBD2. The CDR3 length is 14 residues. The germline gives CDR1 MDHEN, CDR2 SYDVKM. J gave up 0 bases and V 3 bases, and 1 base lay outside the gene matches. The DNA for the CDR3 is TGTGCCAGCAGTTTTAGCGGGTACCAAGAGACCCAGTACTTC. Translated: CASSFSGYQETQYF.

This clone was detected only a few times. This sequence joins TRBV5-4 and TRBJ1-2; no definite D call. Trimming cost V 0 bases and J 4 bases, with 13 bases left between them. Germline CDR1 and CDR2: SGHNT and YYREEE (reference sequence). This CDR3 has 15 residues. CDR3 amino acids: CASSLAPAEAYGYTF. The CDR3 DNA reads as TGTGCCAGCAGCTTGGCTCCGGCCGAGGCCTATGGCTACACCTTC.